These 18 T cell receptor beta chains originate from one sample sequenced in a study of blood T cell repertoires in COVID-19. Profiling relied on immunoSEQ multiplex PCR, and the TCRdb table lists in-frame clones only, not all of them. The sample shows some 200,000 clones, 89% of them seen only once. Sequenced sample: peripheral blood. These receptors all come from a woman in her 40s with acute or convalescent COVID-19.

CDR3 bases: TGCGCCAGCAGCTTTGAGACAGGGAGAGGAAAACTGTTTTTT. Amino acid sequence: CASSFETGRGKLFF. The J gene is TRBJ1-4, the V gene TRBV5-1, with 7 bases fitting TRBD1. The CDR3 is 14 amino acids. Germline loops: CDR1 SGHRS, CDR2 YFSETQ. V trimming: 2 bases; J trimming: 10 bases; junction bases outside the gene matches: 8.

This clone occurred once. This chain joins TRBV29-1 and TRBJ1-1, with TRBD1 identical over 7 bases. The V gene's germline CDR1 is SQVTM and CDR2 ANQGSEA. This CDR3 spans 13 amino acids. After removal of 6 bases from V and 3 bases from J, the junction contained 7 bases not matched to a gene. CDR3 bases: TGCAGCGTCATGACAGGGATAGACACTGAAGCTTTCTTT. Protein product: CSVMTGIDTEAFF.

The chain employs TRBV3-1 (or the pseudogene TRBV3-2) and TRBJ1-1; no clear D. Germline-derived CDR1 and CDR2 are LGHDT and YNNKEL (reference sequence). The CDR3 runs 14 residues. Trimming took 0 bases from V and 7 from J, leaving 12 bases between them. The CDR3 region is CASSQDVVQDEAFF. Here the CDR3 DNA reads TGTGCCAGCAGCCAAGATGTAGTGCAGGATGAAGCTTTCTTT.

This rearrangement joins TRBV7-2 to TRBJ2-1, with D maybe TRBD2 (6 bases). Trimming took 4 bases from V and 2 from J, leaving 12 bases between them. CDR1 is SGHTA, CDR2 FQGNSA, per germline. The CDR3 contains 15 residues. Here the CDR3 DNA reads TGTGCCAGCAGCTCTGGGACTGGGCCCTACAATGAGCAGTTCTTC. This translates into CASSSGTGPYNEQFF.

The chain uses TRBV5-1 and TRBJ2-5, with 7 bases lining up with TRBD1. Germline loops: CDR1 SGHRS, CDR2 YFSETQ. The V gene end was trimmed by 0 bases and the J gene end by 2 bases; junction bases not matched to a gene: 4. This CDR3 is built from 15 residues. DNA of the CDR3: TGCGCCAGCAGCTTGGCGACGGGACAGCAAGAGACCCAGTACTTC. Encoded protein: CASSLATGQQETQYF.

The V gene is TRBV4-1, the J gene TRBJ1-1, with TRBD1 matching 8 bases. This CDR3 is 12 amino acids long. Per the germline V gene, CDR1 is MGHRA and CDR2 is YSYEKL. Trimming cost V 4 bases and J 8 bases; bases outside gene matches: 3. CDR3 residues: CASSRRTGEAFF. In DNA, the CDR3 is TGCGCCAGCAGCCGGAGGACAGGGGAAGCTTTCTTT.

The chain links TRBV6-5 to TRBJ2-1; 8 nucleotides align to TRBD2. J gave up 8 bases and V 5 bases, and 11 bases lay outside the gene matches. There are 15 residues in the CDR3. Per the germline V gene, CDR1 is MNHEY and CDR2 is SVGAGI. The chain's CDR3 is CASSREGPVRDEQFF. The CDR3 nucleotides are TGTGCCAGCAGTCGGGAGGGCCCTGTGAGGGATGAGCAGTTCTTC.

The chain couples TRBV5-1 to TRBJ2-3, with 8 positions matching TRBD2. The CDR3 extends over 16 amino acids. Per germline, CDR1 SGHRS and CDR2 YFSETQ. Germline trimming cut 3 bases from V and 1 base from J; bases unmatched to any gene: 7. CDR3 sequence (DNA): TGCGCCAGCAGCTACAGATCGGGAGGGGGCACAGATACGCAGTATTTT. Translating it yields CASSYRSGGGTDTQYF. Combining the CDR3 with reference TRBV5-1 and TRBJ2-3 gives the whole variable domain KAGVTQTPRYLIKTRGQQVTLSCSPISGHRSVSWYQQTPGQGLQFLFEYFSETQRNKGNFPGRFSGRQFSNSRSEMNVSTLELGDSALYLCASSYRSGGGTDTQYFGPGTRLTVL.

The chain uses TRBV12-3 or TRBV12-4 and TRBJ1-1; D gene ambiguous. Trimming cost V 1 base and J 5 bases, with 8 bases left between them. The CDR3 loop spans 13 amino acids. The CDR3 sequence: CASSLDPGTEAFF. The CDR3 bases are TGTGCCAGCAGTTTAGATCCGGGAACTGAAGCTTTCTTT.

This clone was seen only once. V is TRBV3-1 (or the pseudogene TRBV3-2) and J is TRBJ2-5; D gene unclear. V was cut by 1 base and J by 1 base, with 7 bases left in between. The germline V gene has CDR1 LGHDT and CDR2 YNNKEL (reference sequence). The CDR3 loop spans 14 amino acids. The CDR3 nucleotides are TGTGCCAGCAGCCAAGGGCGGTCCCAAGAGACCCAGTACTTC. Translating it yields CASSQGRSQETQYF.

CDR3 DNA: TGTGCCAGCACCTGGGGAGGGAACACTGAAGCTTTCTTT. Translation gives CASTWGGNTEAFF. This sequence joins TRBV25-1 and TRBJ1-1; D is ambiguous. Between the trimmed V and J ends, which lost 7 bases and 1 base, there was a span of 10 bases. The germline gives CDR1 MGHDK, CDR2 SYGVNS. The CDR3 extends over 13 amino acids.

CDR3 region: CAWSGGGVGETQYF. The CDR3 bases are TGTGCCTGGAGTGGGGGAGGGGTAGGAGAGACCCAGTACTTC. V is TRBV30 and J is TRBJ2-5, with 7 bases fitting TRBD2. This CDR3 has 14 residues. V was pared by 1 base and J by 4 bases, with 6 bases of the junction left unmatched. Germline V gene sequence: CDR1 GTSNPN, CDR2 SVGIG (reference sequence).

This clone was seen a single time. This rearrangement joins TRBV2 to TRBJ1-5, with D perhaps matching TRBD1 (5 bases). Germline V lookup: CDR1 SNHLY, CDR2 FYNNEI. This CDR3 has 13 amino acids. With 6 bases removed from V and 4 bases from J, the gap between germline ends came to 10 bases. The DNA for the CDR3 is TGTGCCAGCAGAGTCACAGGTAATCAGCCCCAGCATTTT. Protein sequence: CASRVTGNQPQHF.

The chain links TRBV5-1 to TRBJ2-5, with TRBD1 matching 8 bases. The junction had 5 bases not matched to a gene; V was cut back by 4 bases and J by 3 bases. CDR1 is SGHRS and CDR2 is YFSETQ in the germline V gene. The CDR3 length is 14 residues. CDR3 sequence: CASSPGTGKETQYF. CDR3 DNA: TGCGCCAGCAGCCCAGGGACAGGCAAAGAGACCCAGTACTTC.

This clone was picked up one time. The chain is built from TRBV5-4 and TRBJ2-7; D is perhaps TRBD1 (6 bases). The CDR3 covers 13 residues. CDR1 and CDR2 (germline): SGHNT, YYREEE (reference sequence). Trimming stripped 1 base from V and 7 bases from J, with 12 bases between. CDR3 sequence (DNA): TGTGCCAGCAGCTTGCTGGGGGCGCGAGAGCAGTACGTC. Translation: CASSLLGAREQYV.

The chain carries TRBV3-1 (or the pseudogene TRBV3-2) and TRBJ2-2; unclear D gene. The CDR3 consists of 14 residues. In germline, CDR1 is LGHDT, CDR2 YNNKEL (reference sequence). Between the trimmed V and J ends, which lost 3 bases and 0 bases, there was a span of 5 bases. The CDR3 nucleotides read TGTGCCAGCAGCCAGAGCGCGAACACCGGGGAGCTGTTTTTT. It specifies CASSQSANTGELFF.

The V gene is TRBV3-1 (or the pseudogene TRBV3-2), the J gene TRBJ2-5; the match to TRBD1 covers 11 bases. J gave up 2 bases and V 3 bases, and 2 bases lay outside the gene matches. The germline V gene encodes CDR1 LGHDT and CDR2 YNNKEL (reference sequence). The CDR3 contains 15 residues. The CDR3 sequence is CASSQGQGDQETQYF. The DNA of the CDR3 is TGTGCCAGCAGCCAGGGACAGGGGGATCAAGAGACCCAGTACTTC.

The chain carries TRBV9 and TRBJ1-5, with D possibly being TRBD1 (6 bases). Germline CDR1 reads SGDLS; CDR2 reads YYNGEE. V dropped 0 bases and J dropped 9 bases, with 13 bases sitting between them. The CDR3 is 14 residues long. The CDR3 reads CASSVDDGGMPQHF. The CDR3 DNA reads TGTGCCAGCAGCGTAGATGATGGGGGCATGCCCCAGCATTTT.